The 11 T cell receptor beta chains given below trace back to one sample, sequenced in a study of blood T cell repertoires in COVID-19. Using immunoSEQ multiplex PCR, the repertoire was profiled, and TCRdb retains in-frame clones only, with some absent. The sample lists some 120,000 clones; roughly 87% were seen once. The source material was PBMCs or T cells enriched from blood (not recorded which). The receptors stem from a man between 25 and 39 years old who had recovered from COVID-19.

Notes on this clone: Relative to the germline gene, one junction end is altered; a read error may explain this. This chain joins TRBV3-1 (or the pseudogene TRBV3-2) and TRBJ2-3, with TRBD2 matching over 9 bases. The CDR3 is made up of 18 amino acids. Germline CDR1 reads LGHDT; CDR2 reads YNNKEL (reference sequence). The CDR3 DNA is TGTGCCAGCAGCCAAGATGGGTTTAGTAGCGGGAGCAGAGATACGCAGTATTTT. Translated: CASSQDGFSSGSRDTQYF.

This chain's CDR3 is CASSAGGAPYEQYF. The CDR3 bases are TGTGCCAGCAGTGCAGGGGGCGCGCCCTACGAGCAGTACTTC. The chain is built from TRBV2 and TRBJ2-7; 8 bases agree with TRBD1. The V and J ends lost 4 bases and 2 bases, in that order; junction bases with no gene match: 4. Germline V gene data show CDR1 as SNHLY and CDR2 as FYNNEI. The CDR3 length is 14 residues.

The V gene is TRBV2, the J gene TRBJ2-7; no reliable D call. V was pared by 8 bases and J by 0 bases, with 8 bases between. From germline, CDR1 is SNHLY and CDR2 FYNNEI. CDR3 length: 12 residues. CDR3: CASGPNSYEQYF. As DNA, the CDR3 is TGTGCCAGCGGGCCGAACTCCTACGAGCAGTACTTC. The full variable domain, completed using reference TRBV2 and TRBJ2-7, is EPEVTQTPSHQVTQMGQEVILRCVPISNHLYFYWYRQILGQKVEFLVSFYNNEISEKSEIFDDQFSVERPDGSNFTLKIRSTKLEDSAMYFCASGPNSYEQYFGPGTRLTVT.

This clone was found once. This chain uses TRBV5-4 with TRBJ2-3; TRBD2 matches 11 bases. Germline V gene sequence: CDR1 SGHNT, CDR2 YYREEE (reference sequence). The ends lost 4 bases at V and 4 bases at J; junction bases unmatched: 8. The CDR3 is 16 residues long. CDR3 protein: CASSARTSGGSDTQYF. In DNA form, the CDR3 reads TGTGCCAGCAGCGCTCGAACTAGCGGGGGATCAGATACGCAGTATTTT.

This chain links TRBV9 with TRBJ2-2; the D is unclear. Trimming shortened V by 3 bases and J by 2 bases, and 8 bases separated the two germline ends. The CDR3 has 14 amino acids. Germline CDR1 is SGDLS and CDR2 is YYNGEE. The CDR3 DNA reads TGTGCCAGCAGCGCCACTACTAACACCGGGGAGCTGTTTTTT. Its translation: CASSATTNTGELFF. Filled out from reference TRBV9 and TRBJ2-2, the complete variable domain reads DSGVTQTPKHLITATGQRVTLRCSPRSGDLSVYWYQQSLDQGLQFLIQYYNGEERAKGNILERFSAQQFPDLHSELNLSSLELGDSALYFCASSATTNTGELFFGEGSRLTVL.

Points on this clone: Other DNA sequences in the sample encode the same CDR3. The chain joins TRBV2 to TRBJ2-7; TRBD2 is a possible D gene (6 bases). Trimming took off 3 bases at V and 4 bases at J, with 7 bases between the two ends. The CDR3 runs to 12 residues. In germline, CDR1 is SNHLY, CDR2 FYNNEI. Written as DNA, the CDR3 is TGTGCCAGCAGTGATGGAGGGTACGAGCAGTACTTC. Its protein is CASSDGGYEQYF.

V is TRBV5-4 and J is TRBJ2-3; D is perhaps TRBD2 (5 bases). Germline CDR1 SGHNT, CDR2 YYREEE (reference sequence). The V end was cut by 2 bases, the J end by 4 bases, with 11 bases between. This CDR3 region has 14 residues. The CDR3 DNA follows: TGTGCCAGCAGCTTACCCGGGATCGCAGATACGCAGTATTTT. It encodes CASSLPGIADTQYF. Together with reference TRBV5-4 and TRBJ2-3, the CDR3 gives the full variable domain: ETGVTQSPTHLIKTRGQQVTLRCSSQSGHNTVSWYQQALGQGPQFIFQYYREEENGRGNFPPRFSGLQFPNYSSELNVNALELDDSALYLCASSLPGIADTQYFGPGTRLTVL.

The V and J genes are TRBV2 and TRBJ1-6; D may be TRBD1 (6 bases). CDR1 and CDR2 from the germline V gene are SNHLY and FYNNEI. V was trimmed by 6 bases and J by 5 bases, leaving 14 bases between them. CDR3 length equals 15 residues. CDR3 amino acids: CASRGRGSNNSPLHF. The CDR3 DNA reads as TGTGCCAGCAGGGGGAGGGGGAGCAATAATTCACCCCTCCACTTT.

The CDR3 spells CSVGDSRNQPQHF. DNA of the CDR3: TGCAGCGTGGGGGACAGCCGCAATCAGCCCCAGCATTTT. The chain joins TRBV29-1 to TRBJ1-5; 7 nucleotides align to TRBD1. This CDR3 is 13 amino acids long. Germline V CDR1 and CDR2: SQVTM, ANQGSEA. With 6 bases clipped from V and 2 bases from J, the junction kept 4 bases outside the gene matches.

The chain carries TRBV7-2 and TRBJ2-7; 9 nucleotides line up with TRBD2. Trimming took 0 bases from V and 4 from J; bases not matched to a gene: 4. The CDR3 contains 15 residues. Germline CDR1 is SGHTA and CDR2 is FQGNSA. The CDR3 DNA reads TGTGCCAGCAGCTTAGCAGTTAGCGGGAGTTACGAGCAGTACTTC. It encodes CASSLAVSGSYEQYF.

This chain joins TRBV2 and TRBJ1-1; the D is unclear. Germline loops: CDR1 SNHLY, CDR2 FYNNEI. The CDR3 runs to 13 residues. Trimming took off 8 bases at V and 3 bases at J, with 13 bases between the two ends. The DNA of the CDR3 is TGTGCCAGCCAAGTTTATGCGGACACTGAAGCTTTCTTT. It yields the protein CASQVYADTEAFF.